This TCR beta chain was obtained from a study of blood T cell repertoires in COVID-19. Assay: immunoSEQ multiplex PCR; the TCRdb copy retains only in-frame clones and omits some. The sample lists roughly 120,000 clones; 60% to 85% were seen once. Germline V lookup: CDR1 MNHEY, CDR2 SVGAGI. The CDR3 totals 15 residues. With V trimmed by 6 bases and J by 1 base, 6 bases remained unmatched. The chain employs TRBV6-5 and TRBJ1-5, with 7 bases lining up with TRBD1. The sample was peripheral blood. The TCR comes from a man aged 65 to 85 with acute or convalescent COVID-19. The CDR3: CASRRGQDSNQPQHF. In DNA form, the CDR3 reads TGTGCCAGCAGAAGAGGACAGGACAGCAATCAGCCCCAGCATTTT.